This T cell receptor beta chain was observed in a study of CD8 T cells in Susac syndrome. High-throughput TCR beta sequencing covered peripheral CD8+ and CD4+ T cells. The multiple sclerosis control group was made up of treatment-naive patients with stable or active relapsing-remitting disease. CDR3 length: 14 amino acids. V lost 4 bases, J lost 5 bases, and 6 bases stayed unmatched. Germline V gives CDR1 SEHNR, CDR2 FQNEAQ (reference sequence). RNA amounts of about 0.5 to 1 ug underwent reverse transcription with random hexamers. TCRdb reprocessed the immunoSEQ multiplex PCR reads with MiXCR, giving one entry per CDR3 protein. The sample has approximately 120,000 distinct CDR3 sequences, around nine tenths seen once.

The chain combines TRBV7-9 with TRBJ2-7; the match to TRBD1 covers 9 bases. The source is a human donor with multiple sclerosis. Material: CD8+ T cells from PBMCs. The CDR3 sequence is CASSYSGTGNEQYF. DNA for the CDR3: TGTGCCAGCAGCTATTCCGGGACAGGGAACGAGCAGTACTTC.